The rows below give T cell receptor beta chains drawn from one sample of a study of PD-1 blockade in classical Hodgkin lymphoma. TCRdb's table, derived via immunoSEQ multiplex PCR, lists solely in-frame clones and lacks some. There are about 46,000 clones in the sample; around 90% occur only once, and roughly 5% lies in the top ten. The sample consisted of peripheral blood mononuclear cells (PBMCs). These receptors were collected from a human donor with classical Hodgkin lymphoma. Both conserved end residues are part of each CDR3. Fields, in order: V gene, clone size, D gene, J gene, CDR3 DNA, CDR3 protein. A D gene is named only where the DNA matches it firmly. The size of a clone is reported for some rows only, either as once, few or many, or as a class for expanded clones.

TRBV29-1,-,TRBD1,TRBJ2-7,TGCAGCGTTGAAGATATAGGGGGCCTGAGCTCCTACGAGCAGTACTTC,CSVEDIGGLSSYEQYF
TRBV28,-,-,TRBJ2-4,TGTGCCACTCGGGACTCCTTACGGATTCAGTACTTC,CATRDSLRIQYF
TRBV4-1,-,TRBD2,TRBJ2-1,TGCGCCAGCAGCCAAGTACTAGCGGGAGGGCCGAATGAGCAGTTCTTC,CASSQVLAGGPNEQFF
TRBV2,-,-,TRBJ1-4,TGTGCCAGCAGTGCCCAGGGTACCCTTAATGAAAAACTGTTTTTT,CASSAQGTLNEKLFF
TRBV28,few,-,TRBJ1-1,TGTGCCAGCTACGGCGGCACGGGGAACACTGAAGCTTTCTTT,CASYGGTGNTEAFF
TRBV4-1,-,-,TRBJ2-3,TGCGCCAGTTCACAGAGACTAGTCGATACGCAGTATTTT,CASSQRLVDTQYF
TRBV11-2,-,-,TRBJ2-1,TGTGCCAGCAGCTTAGAGTATTGGTTTATTGAGCAGTTCTTC,CASSLEYWFIEQFF
TRBV2,-,-,TRBJ2-5,TGTGCCAGCAGGGTGGAAGAGACCCAGTACTTC,CASRVEETQYF
TRBV5-5,-,-,TRBJ2-5,TGTGCCAGCAGCTTCCCAGGAGTCCAAGAGACCCAGTACTTC,CASSFPGVQETQYF
TRBV29-1,-,-,TRBJ1-4,TGCAGCGCCGTAGGGGCTGGCCATGAAAAACTGTTTTTT,CSAVGAGHEKLFF
TRBV9,once,-,TRBJ1-2,TGTGCCAGCAGCGTAGGGGGGGACTATGGCTACACCTTC,CASSVGGDYGYTF
TRBV5-1,-,TRBD1,TRBJ2-3,TGCGCCAGCAGCCCGACAGGGGGGGCAGATACGCAGTATTTT,CASSPTGGADTQYF
TRBV28,-,-,TRBJ2-5,TGTGCCAGCAGTTTCCGGCGGGCAGGACAAGAGACCCAGTACTTC,CASSFRRAGQETQYF
TRBV5-1,-,-,TRBJ2-1,TGCGCCAGCAGCCCTGGGGGAGGCTACAATGAGCAGTTCTTC,CASSPGGGYNEQFF